This T cell receptor (beta chain) derives from a study of T cell responses to AZD1222 COVID-19 vaccine. Notes on the study in general: White British people made up most donors, females outnumbered males, and clonal diversity was possibly underestimated. There were vaccine-associated CD4 TCRs across spike, dominant at 160-218 and 743-854. Baseline serology detected seropositivity in only six or seven AZD1222 recipients.

From germline, CDR1 is MNHEY and CDR2 SMNVEV (reference sequence). The J segment lost 3 bases and the V segment lost 6 bases, leaving 15 bases of the junction unmatched. This CDR3 contains 18 residues. Assay: immunoSEQ multiplex PCR; the TCRdb copy retains only in-frame clones and omits some. The data hold under 75,000 clones, with roughly 90% observed a single time. With respect to this clone: Its antigen is not identified.

This chain connects TRBV27 to TRBJ2-7; 12 nucleotides agree with TRBD2. The sequencing here drew on peripheral blood, taken on day 0 of AZD1222 vaccination. The source of this sequence is an adult in good health. The CDR3 DNA follows: TGTGCCAGCAGCAGGAGACTAGCGGGAGCCATCGGGGTCTACGAGCAGTACTTC. This codes for CASSRRLAGAIGVYEQYF.